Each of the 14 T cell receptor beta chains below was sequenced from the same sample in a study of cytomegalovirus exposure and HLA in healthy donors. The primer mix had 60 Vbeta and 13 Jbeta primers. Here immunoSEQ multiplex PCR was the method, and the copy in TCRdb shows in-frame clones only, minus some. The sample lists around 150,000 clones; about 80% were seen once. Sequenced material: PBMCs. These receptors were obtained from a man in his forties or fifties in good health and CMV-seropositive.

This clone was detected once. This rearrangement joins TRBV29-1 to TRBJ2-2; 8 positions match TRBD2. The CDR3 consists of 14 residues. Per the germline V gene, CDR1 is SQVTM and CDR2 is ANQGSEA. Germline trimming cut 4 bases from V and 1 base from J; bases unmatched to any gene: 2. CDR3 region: CSVVAGGNTGELFF. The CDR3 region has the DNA TGCAGCGTTGTGGCGGGAGGGAACACCGGGGAGCTGTTTTTT.

CDR3 region: CASSPDRGAMNTEAFF. As DNA, the CDR3 is TGCGCCAGCAGCCCAGACAGGGGGGCCATGAACACTGAAGCTTTCTTT. This chain connects TRBV5-1 to TRBJ1-1; 9 bases fit TRBD1. Germline V gives CDR1 SGHRS, CDR2 YFSETQ. The trim removed 4 bases at V and 0 bases at J, leaving 7 bases unmatched. This CDR3 contains 16 residues.

The CDR3 nucleotides are TGTGCCAGCAGTCCGACAGGGGGGAACATTCAGTACTTC. It is translated as CASSPTGGNIQYF. The rearrangement links TRBV28 to TRBJ2-4; 9 bases are a match to TRBD1. CDR1 MDHEN and CDR2 SYDVKM come from the germline V gene. CDR3 size: 13 residues. Losses at the gene ends were 5 bases for V and 7 bases for J; bases not matched to a gene: 3.

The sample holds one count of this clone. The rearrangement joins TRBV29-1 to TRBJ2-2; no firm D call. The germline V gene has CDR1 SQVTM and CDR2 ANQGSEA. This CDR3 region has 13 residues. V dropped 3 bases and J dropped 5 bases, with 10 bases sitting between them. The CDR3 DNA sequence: TGCAGCGTTGATAAACAAATGACCGGGGAGCTGTTTTTT. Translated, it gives CSVDKQMTGELFF.

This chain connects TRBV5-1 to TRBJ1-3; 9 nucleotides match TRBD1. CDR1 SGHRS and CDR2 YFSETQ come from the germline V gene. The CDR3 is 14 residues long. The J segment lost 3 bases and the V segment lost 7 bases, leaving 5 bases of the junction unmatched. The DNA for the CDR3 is TGCGCCAGCCAACAGGGGGCAGGTGGAAACACCATATATTTT. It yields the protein CASQQGAGGNTIYF.

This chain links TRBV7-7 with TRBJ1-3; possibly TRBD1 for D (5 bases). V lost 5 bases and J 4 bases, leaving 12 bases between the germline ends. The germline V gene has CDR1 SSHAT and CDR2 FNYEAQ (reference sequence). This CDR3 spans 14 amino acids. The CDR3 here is CASSAGPGGNTIYF. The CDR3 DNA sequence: TGTGCCAGCAGCGCAGGGCCCGGAGGAAACACCATATATTTT.

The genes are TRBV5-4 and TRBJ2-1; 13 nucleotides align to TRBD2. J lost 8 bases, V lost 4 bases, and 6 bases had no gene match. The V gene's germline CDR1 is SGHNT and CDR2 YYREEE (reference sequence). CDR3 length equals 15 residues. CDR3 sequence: CASSRTSGSNYEQFF. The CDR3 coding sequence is TGTGCCAGCAGCCGGACTAGCGGGAGTAACTATGAGCAGTTCTTC.

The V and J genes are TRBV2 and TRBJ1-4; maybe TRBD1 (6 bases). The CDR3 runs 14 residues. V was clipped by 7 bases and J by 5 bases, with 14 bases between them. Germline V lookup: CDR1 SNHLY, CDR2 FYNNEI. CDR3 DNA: TGTGCCAGCAATCAACAGGGAACGAATGAAAAACTGTTTTTT. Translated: CASNQQGTNEKLFF.

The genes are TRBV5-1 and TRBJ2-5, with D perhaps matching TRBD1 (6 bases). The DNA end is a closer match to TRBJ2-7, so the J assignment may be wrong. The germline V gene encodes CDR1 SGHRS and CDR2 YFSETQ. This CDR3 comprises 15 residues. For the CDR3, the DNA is TGCGCCAGCAGCTTGGTGACAGCAGGGGAGTACGAGCAGTACTTC. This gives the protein CASSLVTAGEYEQYF.

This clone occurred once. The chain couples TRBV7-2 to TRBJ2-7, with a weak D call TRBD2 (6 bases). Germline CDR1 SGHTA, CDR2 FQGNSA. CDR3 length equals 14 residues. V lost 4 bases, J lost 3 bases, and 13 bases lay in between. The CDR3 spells CASSSLPAGYEQYF. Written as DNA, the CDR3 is TGTGCCAGCAGCTCTCTCCCAGCGGGCTACGAGCAGTACTTC.

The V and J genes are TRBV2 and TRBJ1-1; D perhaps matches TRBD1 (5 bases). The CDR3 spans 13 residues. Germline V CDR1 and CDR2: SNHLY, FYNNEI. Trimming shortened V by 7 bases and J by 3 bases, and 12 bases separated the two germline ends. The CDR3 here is CASTLLGDTEAFF. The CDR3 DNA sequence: TGTGCCAGCACCCTCCTAGGGGACACTGAAGCTTTCTTT.

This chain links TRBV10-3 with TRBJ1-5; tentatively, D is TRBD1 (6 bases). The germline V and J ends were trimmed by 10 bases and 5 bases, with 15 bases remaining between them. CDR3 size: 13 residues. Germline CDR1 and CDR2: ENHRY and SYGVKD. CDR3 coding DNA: TGTGCCACTCGGGACATTTCCGATCAGCCCCAGCATTTT. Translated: CATRDISDQPQHF.

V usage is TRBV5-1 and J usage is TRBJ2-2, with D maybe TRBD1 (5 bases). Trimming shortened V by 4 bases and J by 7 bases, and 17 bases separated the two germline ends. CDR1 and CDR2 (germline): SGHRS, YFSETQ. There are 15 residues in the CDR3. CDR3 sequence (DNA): TGCGCCAGCAGCCCCGCATTGGGGCGTAGCGGGGAGCTGTTTTTT. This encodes CASSPALGRSGELFF.

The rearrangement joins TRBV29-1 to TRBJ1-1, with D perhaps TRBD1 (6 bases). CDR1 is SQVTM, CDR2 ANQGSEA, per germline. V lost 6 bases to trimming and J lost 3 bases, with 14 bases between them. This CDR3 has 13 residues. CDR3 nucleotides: TGCAGCGTCGGCAGGGGCGAGGACACTGAAGCTTTCTTT. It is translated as CSVGRGEDTEAFF. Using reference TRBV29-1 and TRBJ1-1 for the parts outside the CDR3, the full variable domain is SAVISQKPSRDICQRGTSLTIQCQVDSQVTMMFWYRQQPGQSLTLIATANQGSEATYESGFVIDKFPISRPNLTFSTLTVSNMSPEDSSIYLCSVGRGEDTEAFFGQGTRLTVV.